This T cell receptor beta chain came from a study of T cell repertoires in cytomegalovirus infection. There are a few counts of this clonotype. The antigen remains unidentified. The CDR3 contains 11 residues. Germline V gene sequence: CDR1 LNHNV, CDR2 YYDKDF (reference sequence). Trimming removed 8 bases at V and 6 bases at J, with 7 bases between. TCRdb re-called the reads with MiXCR, one entry per CDR3 protein. The data contain about 900,000 distinct CDR3 sequences, roughly 30% of them singletons. This specimen was cultured CD8+ T cells from PBMCs, taken from culture after CMV antigen stimulation. The clonotype comes from a human donor in good health (CMV status not recorded). Some clones in this sample may be carry-over from other donors' samples. The rearrangement joins TRBV15 to TRBJ2-2; D gene unclear. This CDR3 reads CATGFAGELFF. CDR3 coding DNA: TGTGCCACCGGGTTTGCCGGGGAGCTGTTTTTT.